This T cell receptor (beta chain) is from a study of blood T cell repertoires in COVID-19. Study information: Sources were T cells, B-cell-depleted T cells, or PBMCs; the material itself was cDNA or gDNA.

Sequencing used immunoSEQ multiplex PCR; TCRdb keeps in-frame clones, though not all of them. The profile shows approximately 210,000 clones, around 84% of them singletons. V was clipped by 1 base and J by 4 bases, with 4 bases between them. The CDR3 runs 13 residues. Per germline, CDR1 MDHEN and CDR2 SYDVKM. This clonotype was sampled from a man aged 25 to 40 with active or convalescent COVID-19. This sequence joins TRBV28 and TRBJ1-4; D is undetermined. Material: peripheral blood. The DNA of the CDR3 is TGTGCCAGCAGTTTATCTGTTAATGAAAAACTGTTTTTT. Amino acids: CASSLSVNEKLFF.